Each of the 11 T cell receptor beta chains below was sequenced from the same sample in a study of blood T cell repertoires in COVID-19. Method: immunoSEQ multiplex PCR; TCRdb's copy keeps in-frame clones and lacks some. The profile shows fewer than 80,000 clones, 70% to 85% of them singletons. Source material: peripheral blood. These receptors came from a man aged 50 to 60 with COVID-19, enrolled during active disease.

The chain is built from TRBV4-1 and TRBJ2-1, with 9 positions matching TRBD1. This CDR3 region has 15 residues. CDR1 is MGHRA, CDR2 YSYEKL, per germline. After removal of 3 bases from V and 7 bases from J, the junction contained 7 bases not matched to a gene. The CDR3 here is CASSHRDREGNEQFF. DNA for the CDR3: TGCGCCAGCAGCCACCGGGACAGGGAGGGGAATGAGCAGTTCTTC.

This chain joins TRBV19 and TRBJ2-3; the D is unclear. The V gene lost 4 bases and the J gene lost 5 bases, with 16 bases spanning the gap. Germline CDR1 reads LNHDA; CDR2 reads SQIVND (reference sequence). The CDR3 extends over 15 amino acids. In DNA, the CDR3 is TGTGCCAGTAGTACCAGCCCACGAGGTCAAGATACGCAGTATTTT. Translated: CASSTSPRGQDTQYF.

The V call is TRBV7-9, the J call TRBJ2-2; 8 bases align to TRBD2. Losses at the gene ends were 7 bases for V and 1 base for J; bases not matched to a gene: 5. The CDR3 is 15 amino acids. Germline values: CDR1 SEHNR, CDR2 FQNEAQ (reference sequence). Written as DNA, the CDR3 is TGTGCCAGCATCATAGCGGGGAGGAACACCGGGGAGCTGTTTTTT. Its protein product is CASIIAGRNTGELFF.

The rearrangement uses TRBV18 and TRBJ1-6; D is ambiguous. Germline CDR1 reads KGHSH; CDR2 reads LQKENI. The CDR3 spans 13 residues. V was clipped by 3 bases and J by 14 bases, with 14 bases between them. The CDR3 spells CASSPGRLGALHF. CDR3 nucleotides: TGTGCCAGCTCACCTGGCCGATTAGGAGCCCTCCACTTT. The whole variable domain, remainder taken from reference TRBV18 and TRBJ1-6, is NAGVMQNPRHLVRRRGQEARLRCSPMKGHSHVYWYRQLPEEGLKFMVYLQKENIIDESGMPKERFSAEFPKEGPSILRIQQVVRGDSAAYFCASSPGRLGALHFGNGTRLTVT.

This chain connects TRBV30 to TRBJ2-4, with TRBD1 matching 9 bases. This CDR3 comprises 15 residues. The V segment lost 3 bases and the J segment 3 bases; nucleotides outside the gene matches: 6. Germline lookup yields CDR1 GTSNPN and CDR2 SVGIG (reference sequence). In nucleotides, the CDR3 is TGTGCCTGGAGGGGACAGGGCTCAGGCAAAAACATTCAGTACTTC. Translating gives CAWRGQGSGKNIQYF.

This clone is a singleton in its sample. The J gene is TRBJ1-5, the V gene TRBV2, with 7 bases that match TRBD1. Per the germline V gene, CDR1 is SNHLY and CDR2 is FYNNEI. The CDR3 spans 14 residues. Trimming at V came to 6 bases and at J to 5 bases, leaving 7 bases not matched to a gene. CDR3 sequence: CASRSTGNYQPQHF. The CDR3 DNA is TGTGCCAGCAGATCGACAGGGAACTATCAGCCCCAGCATTTT.

J is TRBJ1-5 and V is TRBV5-5; D not certain. This CDR3 has 15 amino acids. Trimming removed 0 bases at V and 0 bases at J, with 7 bases between. Germline V gene sequence: CDR1 SGHKS, CDR2 YYEKEE (reference sequence). Written as DNA, the CDR3 is TGTGCCAGCAGCTTGGAGTCCTATAGCAATCAGCCCCAGCATTTT. Its translation: CASSLESYSNQPQHF.

V gene TRBV5-4 combines with J gene TRBJ1-4; 12 bases fit TRBD1. Germline trimming cut 5 bases from V and 7 bases from J; bases unmatched to any gene: 3. The CDR3 totals 14 residues. The germline CDR1 and CDR2 sequences are SGHNT and YYREEE (reference sequence). The CDR3 DNA sequence: TGTGCCAGCAGTCGGGACAGGGGGCTTGAAAAACTGTTTTTT. Amino acids: CASSRDRGLEKLFF.

The V and J genes are TRBV30 and TRBJ1-1, with a weak D call TRBD1 (6 bases). This CDR3 contains 13 residues. Deletions cut 4 bases from V and 1 base from J, with 10 bases between. Germline V CDR1 and CDR2: GTSNPN, SVGIG (reference sequence). The CDR3 loop is CAWTRQENTEAFF. The CDR3 DNA sequence: TGTGCCTGGACCCGACAGGAGAACACTGAAGCTTTCTTT.

The chain carries TRBV7-2 and TRBJ1-3; no definite D call. CDR3 length equals 15 residues. Trimming stripped 4 bases from V and 2 bases from J, with 12 bases between. Per germline, CDR1 SGHTA and CDR2 FQGNSA. This CDR3 is CASSYDQATGNTIYF. CDR3 in DNA: TGTGCCAGCAGCTACGACCAGGCTACTGGAAACACCATATATTTT. Complete variable domain (other parts from reference TRBV7-2 and TRBJ1-3): GAGVSQSPSNKVTEKGKDVELRCDPISGHTALYWYRQSLGQGLEFLIYFQGNSAPDKSGLPSDRFSAERTGGSVSTLTIQRTQQEDSAVYLCASSYDQATGNTIYFGEGSWLTVV.

The J gene is TRBJ2-5, the V gene TRBV11-2, with 7 bases fitting TRBD1. The CDR3 has 15 residues. V shed 2 bases, J shed 2 bases, and the junction held 5 bases outside the gene matches. Germline V gene sequence: CDR1 SGHAT, CDR2 FQNNGV. CDR3 amino acids: CASSLSLGQQETQYF. The CDR3 bases are TGTGCCAGCAGCTTAAGTTTGGGACAGCAAGAGACCCAGTACTTC.